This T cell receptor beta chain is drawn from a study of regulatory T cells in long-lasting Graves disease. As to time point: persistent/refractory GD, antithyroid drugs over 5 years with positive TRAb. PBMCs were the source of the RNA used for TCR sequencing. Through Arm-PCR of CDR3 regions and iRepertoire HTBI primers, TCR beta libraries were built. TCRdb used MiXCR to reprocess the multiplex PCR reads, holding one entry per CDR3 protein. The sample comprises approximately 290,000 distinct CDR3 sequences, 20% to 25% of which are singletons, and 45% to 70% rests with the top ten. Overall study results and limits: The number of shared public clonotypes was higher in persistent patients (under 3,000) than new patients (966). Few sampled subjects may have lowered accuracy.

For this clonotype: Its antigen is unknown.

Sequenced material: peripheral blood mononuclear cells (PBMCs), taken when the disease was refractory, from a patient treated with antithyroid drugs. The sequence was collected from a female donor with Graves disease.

CDR3 residues: CSARDVWQDNYGYTF. DNA for the CDR3: TGCAGTGCTAGAGATGTTTGGCAGGACAACTATGGCTACACCTTC. The chain couples TRBV20-1 to TRBJ1-2; D not resolved. Trimming stripped 0 bases from V and 2 bases from J, with 13 bases between. This CDR3 comprises 15 residues. Germline V gives CDR1 DFQATT, CDR2 SNEGSKA (reference sequence).